This is a list of T cell receptor beta chains from one sample in a study of tumor-infiltrating lymphocytes in oesophageal squamous cell carcinoma. In TCRdb, the PCR reads were re-called with MiXCR into one record per CDR3 protein. The table records fewer than 25,000 distinct CDR3 sequences, about a third of them present only once. The source material was esophageal tumor tissue. The origin of the receptors is a female donor with esophageal squamous cell carcinoma. CDR3s include the opening cysteine and the closing phenylalanine or tryptophan. The D gene is left open where the match is weak. Some rows have no size entry. The others give once, few or many, or a class for an expanded clone.

DNA,CDR3,J,V,size,D
TGTGCCAGCAGCGCGGACCCTCTCATATCCCCCTACGAGCAGTACTTC,CASSADPLISPYEQYF,TRBJ2-7,TRBV7-2,.,.
TGTGCCAGCAACCCCGGACAGAATCGACCCCTCCACTTC,CASNPGQNRPLHF,TRBJ2-5,TRBV7-4,.,.
TGTGCCAGCAGTGAATTCGGTTGGGCGGACAATCAGCCCCAGCATTTT,CASSEFGWADNQPQHF,TRBJ1-5,TRBV25-1,many,.
TGTGCCAGCAGCCCAACCCAGTTGTCCTCCGGGGAGCTGTATTTT,CASSPTQLSSGELYF,TRBJ2-3,TRBV7-3,few,.
TGTGCCAGCAGCTTCGTAGCGGGGAGCTGGACAGATACGCAGTATTTT,CASSFVAGSWTDTQYF,TRBJ2-3,TRBV7-2,.,TRBD2
TGCGCCAGCAGCTTTTCTGCGACAGCTGATACGCAGTATTTT,CASSFSATADTQYF,TRBJ2-3,TRBV5-1,medium-sized,.
TGTGCCAGCAGCTTAATTGCAGGGCTTCGGGACGAGCAGTACTTC,CASSLIAGLRDEQYF,TRBJ2-7,TRBV7-3,.,.
TGCGCCAGCAGCCAAGATAGAAGCGCAGGGGGGGAGACCCAGTACTTC,CASSQDRSAGGETQYF,TRBJ2-5,TRBV4-1,many,.
TGTGCCAGCAGCCCGGGCCAGGGACAGGGATACGACGAGCAGTACTTC,CASSPGQGQGYDEQYF,TRBJ2-7,TRBV7-8,.,TRBD1
TGTGCCAGCAGTGGTCAGGGGAGGTATGGCTACACCTTC,CASSGQGRYGYTF,TRBJ1-2,TRBV6-1,many,.
TGTGCCAGCAGCTTAGGAGCGGTCCAAGAGACCCAGTACTTC,CASSLGAVQETQYF,TRBJ2-5,TRBV7-6,few,.
TGTGCCAGCTCACCCGGACTAGCGGGAGGGTCCAAAAACATTCAGTACTTC,CASSPGLAGGSKNIQYF,TRBJ2-4,TRBV18,.,TRBD2
TGTGCCAGCAGTTCCGGGACAGTGACCTACGAGCAGTACTTC,CASSSGTVTYEQYF,TRBJ2-7,TRBV27,few,TRBD1
TGCGCCAGCAGCGATCTAGGACGCTCCTACAATGAGCAGTTCTTC,CASSDLGRSYNEQFF,TRBJ2-1,TRBV10-1,.,.
TGTGCCATCAGTGAAAGCCAGGGTTTCTACGAGCAGTACTTC,CAISESQGFYEQYF,TRBJ2-7,TRBV10-3,many,.
TGTGCCAGCAGCTTAGACAGAGTCGGCACAGATACGCAGTATTTT,CASSLDRVGTDTQYF,TRBJ2-3,TRBV7-2,medium-sized,.
TGTGCCAGCTCCGATCGTGGGAAGCTAGGGGCTTTCTTT,CASSDRGKLGAFF,TRBJ1-1,TRBV5-5,many,.
TGTGCCAGCAGCTTAGAGGCCCGCGGGGCTTTCTTT,CASSLEARGAFF,TRBJ1-1,TRBV7-9,many,.
TGTGCCAGCAGCTTCGACAGGGCTTTTGCGGAGACCCAGTACTTC,CASSFDRAFAETQYF,TRBJ2-5,TRBV7-8,large,TRBD1
TGTGCCAGTATCAAGGAGTCGGGGGTCAGATTCTTT,CASIKESGVRFF,TRBJ1-1,TRBV19,many,.
TGTGCCAGCAGCTTATCAGCGGGAAACACAGATACGCAGTATTTT,CASSLSAGNTDTQYF,TRBJ2-3,TRBV7-3,.,TRBD2
TGTGCCAGCAGGGACGGGACCCTTAACACCGGGGAGCTGTTTTTT,CASRDGTLNTGELFF,TRBJ2-2,TRBV13,.,.
TGTGCCATCAGTGAGTCGCACAGCAAGGGCAATGAGCAGTTCTTC,CAISESHSKGNEQFF,TRBJ2-1,TRBV10-3,.,.
TGTGCCAGCAGCCCCGGTTACCCCTCCTACGAGCAGTACTTC,CASSPGYPSYEQYF,TRBJ2-7,TRBV7-3,.,.
TGTGCCAGCAGCTTAGCTGGGCCGGAGACCCAGTACTTC,CASSLAGPETQYF,TRBJ2-5,TRBV7-2,few,.
TGTGCCAGCAGCTTAGGGCTAGCGGGAGTTTACGAGCAGTACTTC,CASSLGLAGVYEQYF,TRBJ2-7,TRBV7-6,medium-sized,TRBD2
TGTGCCAGCAGTTTAATTCAGGGAGGGATCTCTGGAAACACCATATATTTT,CASSLIQGGISGNTIYF,TRBJ1-3,TRBV12-3/TRBV12-4,many,.
TGTGCCAGCTTGTTACAGGGAAATTCACCCCTCCACTTT,CASLLQGNSPLHF,TRBJ1-6,TRBV2,few,.
TGTGCCAGCAGGCCCGGGGGGAATGAGCAGTTCTTC,CASRPGGNEQFF,TRBJ2-1,TRBV28,many,TRBD2
TGTGCCAGCAGCTTAAGACAGGGGGCGGAAGATGAGCAGTTCTTC,CASSLRQGAEDEQFF,TRBJ2-1,TRBV7-3,medium-sized,TRBD1
TGTGCCACCAGCAGAGATCGGGACAGGGGGCAAGATGAGCAGTTCTTC,CATSRDRDRGQDEQFF,TRBJ2-1,TRBV15,many,TRBD1
TGTGCCAGCAGCCTGGGCCAGCAGACTGCTAACTATGGCTACACCTTC,CASSLGQQTANYGYTF,TRBJ1-2,TRBV9,many,.
TGTGCCAGCAGCTCGGGACTAGAAGAGACCCAGTACTTC,CASSSGLEETQYF,TRBJ2-5,TRBV5-4,many,TRBD2